Listed here are 6 T cell receptor beta chains from one sample, sequenced in a study of blood T cell repertoires in COVID-19 (dated by TCRdb to about 2020). The library was built by means of the immunoSEQ multiplex PCR assay. The clones in this table, taken by TCRdb from immuneACCESS, are in-frame only. Not every clone is retained; where verified, under half of the shortfall comes from an unresolved V gene, and the cause of the rest is unknown. This sample is represented by tens of thousands of clones; around nine tenths of them were singletons. The top ten hold approximately 5% of the sample. The sample taken for sequencing was peripheral blood. The receptor set was obtained from a woman of 80 years or more with acute or convalescent COVID-19.

V and J are TRBV2 and TRBJ1-5; 8 bases are shared with TRBD1. The V gene end was trimmed by 6 bases and the J gene end by 6 bases; junction bases not matched to a gene: 7. The CDR3 extends over 14 amino acids. CDR1 SNHLY and CDR2 FYNNEI come from the germline V gene. CDR3 amino acids: CASRDGQGGQPQHF. The CDR3 DNA sequence: TGTGCCAGCAGAGACGGACAGGGCGGTCAGCCCCAGCATTTT.

The V and J genes are TRBV6-5 and TRBJ1-1; tentatively, D is TRBD1 (6 bases). From germline, CDR1 is MNHEY and CDR2 SVGAGI. V was clipped by 2 bases and J by 0 bases, with 13 bases between them. The CDR3 runs 16 residues. The CDR3 region is CASSYDRTVMNTEAFF. Written as DNA, the CDR3 is TGTGCCAGCAGTTACGATCGGACAGTCATGAACACTGAAGCTTTCTTT.

CDR3 region: CASRGGPNTEAFF. The CDR3 coding sequence is TGTGCCAGTCGGGGGGGCCCGAACACTGAAGCTTTCTTT. This chain links TRBV7-6 with TRBJ1-1, with D tentatively TRBD1 (6 bases). V dropped 9 bases and J dropped 1 base, with 12 bases sitting between them. Looked up from germline, CDR1 is SGHVS and CDR2 is FNYEAQ. This CDR3 is 13 amino acids long.

The rearrangement joins TRBV6-5 to TRBJ2-7; 9 bases line up with TRBD2. The length of the CDR3 is 14 residues. Trimming cost V 6 bases and J 4 bases; bases outside gene matches: 7. Germline V gene lookup returns CDR1 MNHEY and CDR2 SVGAGI. CDR3 in DNA: TGTGCCAGCAGCTCCGGGACTAGCTTATACGAGCAGTACTTC. This sequence encodes CASSSGTSLYEQYF.

The V and J genes are TRBV23-1 and TRBJ2-7; possible D gene TRBD2, 6 bases. TRBV23-1 is sorted into the ORF group, with uncertain function. Trimming stripped 6 bases from V and 5 bases from J, with 44 bases between. This CDR3 comprises 23 residues. This chain's CDR3 is CASSGGTETFVPTREKTTNEQYF. DNA of the CDR3: TGCGCCAGCAGCGGCGGGACGGAGACCTTTGTCCCCACGAGAGAAAAAACCACGAACGAGCAGTACTTC.

The chain recombines TRBV5-6 with TRBJ2-2; D is possibly TRBD2 (6 bases). This CDR3 has 15 amino acids. With 5 bases removed from V and 1 base from J, the gap between germline ends came to 12 bases. In germline, CDR1 is SGHDT, CDR2 YYEEEE. The CDR3 nucleotides read TGTGCCAGCAGGGCGGGACCGCTGAACACCGGGGAGCTGTTTTTT. Its protein is CASRAGPLNTGELFF.